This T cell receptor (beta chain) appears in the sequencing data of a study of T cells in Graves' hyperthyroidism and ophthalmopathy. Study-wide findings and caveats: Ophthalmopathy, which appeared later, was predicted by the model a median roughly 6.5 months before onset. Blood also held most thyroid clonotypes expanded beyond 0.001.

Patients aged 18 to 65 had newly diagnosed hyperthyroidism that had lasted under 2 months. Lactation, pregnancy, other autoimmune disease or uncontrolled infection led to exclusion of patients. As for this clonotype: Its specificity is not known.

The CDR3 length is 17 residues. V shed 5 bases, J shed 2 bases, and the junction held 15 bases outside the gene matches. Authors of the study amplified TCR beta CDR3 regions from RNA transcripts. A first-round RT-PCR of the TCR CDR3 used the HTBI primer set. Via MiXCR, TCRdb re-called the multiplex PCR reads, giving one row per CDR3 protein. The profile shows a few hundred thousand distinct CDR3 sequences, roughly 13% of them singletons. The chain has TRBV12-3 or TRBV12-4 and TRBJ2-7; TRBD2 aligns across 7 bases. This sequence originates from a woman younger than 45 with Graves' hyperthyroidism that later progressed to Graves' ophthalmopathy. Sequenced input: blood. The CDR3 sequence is CASSRAPRAGVAYEQYF. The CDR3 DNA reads TGTGCCAGCAGTCGAGCCCCCAGGGCGGGAGTAGCCTACGAGCAGTACTTC.